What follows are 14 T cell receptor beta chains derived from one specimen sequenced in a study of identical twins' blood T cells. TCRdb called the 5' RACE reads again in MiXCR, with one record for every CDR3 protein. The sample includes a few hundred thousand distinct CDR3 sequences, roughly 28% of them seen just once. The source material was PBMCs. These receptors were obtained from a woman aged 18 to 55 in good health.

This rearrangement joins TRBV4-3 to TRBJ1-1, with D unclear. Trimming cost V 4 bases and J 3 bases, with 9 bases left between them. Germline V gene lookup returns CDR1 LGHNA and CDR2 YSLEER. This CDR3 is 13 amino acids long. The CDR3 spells CASSRMRDTEAFF. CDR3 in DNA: TGCGCCAGCAGCCGGATGAGAGACACTGAAGCTTTCTTT.

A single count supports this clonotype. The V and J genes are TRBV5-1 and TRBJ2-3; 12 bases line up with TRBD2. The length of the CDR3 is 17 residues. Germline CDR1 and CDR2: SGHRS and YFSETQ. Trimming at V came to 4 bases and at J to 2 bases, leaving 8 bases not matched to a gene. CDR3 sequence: CASSRTSGTITTDTQYF. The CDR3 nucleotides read TGCGCCAGCAGCAGGACTAGCGGGACGATCACCACAGATACGCAGTATTTT.

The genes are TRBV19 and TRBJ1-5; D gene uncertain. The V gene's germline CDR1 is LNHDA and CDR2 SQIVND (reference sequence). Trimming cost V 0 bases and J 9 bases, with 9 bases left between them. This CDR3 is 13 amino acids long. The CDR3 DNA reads TGTGCCAGTAGTATAGATCGTGGGCGGCCCCAGCATTTT. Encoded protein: CASSIDRGRPQHF.

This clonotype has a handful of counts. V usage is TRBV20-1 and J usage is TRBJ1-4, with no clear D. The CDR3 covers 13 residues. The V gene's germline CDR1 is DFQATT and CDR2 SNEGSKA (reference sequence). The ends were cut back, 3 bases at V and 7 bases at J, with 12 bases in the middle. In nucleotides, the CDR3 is TGCAGTGCTAGTGTCCGGGTTGGTGAAAAACTGTTTTTT. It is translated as CSASVRVGEKLFF.

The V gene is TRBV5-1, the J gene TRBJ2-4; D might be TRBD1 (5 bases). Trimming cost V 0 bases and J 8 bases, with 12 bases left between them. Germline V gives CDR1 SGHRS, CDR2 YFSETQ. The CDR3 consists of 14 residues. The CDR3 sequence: CASSLGQGKDIQYF. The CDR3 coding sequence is TGCGCCAGCAGCTTGGGGCAGGGTAAAGACATTCAGTACTTC.

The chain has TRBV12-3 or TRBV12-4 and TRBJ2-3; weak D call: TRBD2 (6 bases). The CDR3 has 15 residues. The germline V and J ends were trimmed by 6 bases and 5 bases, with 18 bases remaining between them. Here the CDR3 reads CASRRDLGGGDTQYF. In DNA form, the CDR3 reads TGTGCCAGCAGAAGGGACTTGGGTGGTGGAGATACGCAGTATTTT.

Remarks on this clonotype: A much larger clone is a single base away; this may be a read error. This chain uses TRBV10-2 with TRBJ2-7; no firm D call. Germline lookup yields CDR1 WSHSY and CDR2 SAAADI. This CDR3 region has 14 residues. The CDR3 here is CVSSEAYRNYEQYF. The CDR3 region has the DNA TGCGTCAGCAGTGAGGCGTACAGAAACTACGAGCAGTACTTC.

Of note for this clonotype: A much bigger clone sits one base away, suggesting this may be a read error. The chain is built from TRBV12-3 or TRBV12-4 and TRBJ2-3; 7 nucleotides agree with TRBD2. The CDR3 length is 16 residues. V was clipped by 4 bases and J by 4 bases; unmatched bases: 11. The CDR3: CASSSTFLAEADTQYF. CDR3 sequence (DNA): TGTGCCAGCAGTTCCACCTTTCTAGCGGAGGCAGATACGCAGTATTTT.

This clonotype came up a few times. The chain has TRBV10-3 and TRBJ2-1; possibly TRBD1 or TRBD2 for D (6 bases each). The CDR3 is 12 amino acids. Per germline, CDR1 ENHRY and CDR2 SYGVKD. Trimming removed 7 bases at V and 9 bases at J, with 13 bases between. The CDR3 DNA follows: TGTGCCATCACAATGGGGGGCGGTGAGCAGTTCTTC. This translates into CAITMGGGEQFF.

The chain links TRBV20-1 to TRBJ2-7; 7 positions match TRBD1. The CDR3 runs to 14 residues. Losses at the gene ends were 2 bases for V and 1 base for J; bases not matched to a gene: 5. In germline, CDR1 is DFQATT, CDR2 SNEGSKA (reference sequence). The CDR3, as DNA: TGCAGTGCTAGAACGGGACAGAATTCCTACGAGCAGTACTTC. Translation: CSARTGQNSYEQYF.

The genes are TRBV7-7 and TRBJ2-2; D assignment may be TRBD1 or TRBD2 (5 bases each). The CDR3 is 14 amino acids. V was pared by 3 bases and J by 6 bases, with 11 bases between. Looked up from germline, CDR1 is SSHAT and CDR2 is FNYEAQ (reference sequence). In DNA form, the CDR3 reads TGTGCCAGCAGCTTGGGGGTAGCGCCCGGGGAGCTGTTTTTT. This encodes CASSLGVAPGELFF.

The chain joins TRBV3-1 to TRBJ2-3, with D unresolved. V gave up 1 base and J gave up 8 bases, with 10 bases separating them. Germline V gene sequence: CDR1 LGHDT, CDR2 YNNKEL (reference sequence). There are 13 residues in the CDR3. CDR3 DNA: TGTGCCAGCAGCCAAGGTGTTAAGGGTACGCAGTATTTT. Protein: CASSQGVKGTQYF.

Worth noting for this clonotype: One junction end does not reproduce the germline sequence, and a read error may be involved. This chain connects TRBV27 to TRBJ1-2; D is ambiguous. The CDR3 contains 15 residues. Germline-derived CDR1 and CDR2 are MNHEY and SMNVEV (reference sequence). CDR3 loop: CASSVSPDPDHGYTF. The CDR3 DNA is TGTGCCAGCAGTGTATCGCCGGATCCAGACCATGGCTACACCTTC.

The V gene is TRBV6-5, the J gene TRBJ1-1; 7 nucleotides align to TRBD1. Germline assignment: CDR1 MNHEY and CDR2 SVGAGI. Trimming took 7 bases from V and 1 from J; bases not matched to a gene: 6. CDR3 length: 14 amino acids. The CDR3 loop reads CASTSGQQNTEAFF. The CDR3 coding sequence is TGTGCCAGCACTTCGGGACAGCAGAACACTGAAGCTTTCTTT.